This T cell receptor beta chain originates from a study of control samples from healthy donors and cancer patients. Measured with immunoSEQ multiplex PCR; TCRdb has only the in-frame clones, and not every one. The repertoire holds more than 95,000 clones, with 88% as singletons. Trimming took 4 bases from V and 8 from J, leaving 15 bases between them. The CDR3 extends over 14 amino acids. Germline V gives CDR1 SGHTA, CDR2 FQGNSA. The chain has TRBV7-2 and TRBJ2-1; D is unclear. The specimen sequenced was blood. The sequence derives from a woman in her 70s in good health. The CDR3 loop reads CASSSEALNDEQFF. The CDR3 coding sequence is TGTGCCAGCAGCTCCGAAGCCCTGAATGATGAGCAGTTCTTC.